This TCR gamma chain appears in the sequencing data of a study of γδ T cells in repeated Plasmodium falciparum infection. Overall study: Malian repertoires were sampled cross-sectionally without transmission and longitudinally through febrile malaria.

The CDR3 spans 15 residues. Germline V gives CDR1 GITISATS, CDR2 ISYDGTV (reference sequence). Bulk repertoires came from Vgamma9/Vdelta2+ or Vdelta2-negative gammadelta T cells flow-sorted from PBMC. TCRdb reran clone calling via CATT on the multiplex PCR reads. The sample contains around 14,000 gamma-chain clones, 1.6% of which appear only once. Study results and caveats: Repeated controlled infections reportedly drove waves of new clonotype selection in Vdelta2-negative, mostly Vdelta1+, gammadelta repertoires.

Notes on this clone: Antigen: not known. It differs at one base from a far larger clone, so likely a read error. In the same sample, other DNA sequences code for this CDR3.

Sequenced sample: gamma-delta T cells from blood. The V and J genes are TRGV9 and TRGJ1 or TRGJ2. The J gene was missing in TCRdb and was found by matching the end of the DNA to germline. This TCR came from a pool of human donors (malaria-infected and uninfected, not separated). Here the CDR3 reads CALWEAPSPYYKKLF. Here the CDR3 DNA reads TGCGCCTTGTGGGAGGCCCCGAGCCCTTATTATAAGAAACTCTTT.